One and the same sample provided the 27 T cell receptor beta chains below, sequenced in a study of blood T cell repertoires in COVID-19. Generated by immunoSEQ multiplex PCR, the TCRdb table keeps only in-frame clones and is missing some. The sample has about 100,000 clones, 70% to 90% seen once. Sequencing used peripheral blood. These receptors came from an older woman with acute or convalescent COVID-19.

The chain links TRBV7-6 to TRBJ2-3, with D possibly matching TRBD2 (6 bases). The length of the CDR3 is 16 residues. The germline V and J ends were trimmed by 5 bases and 3 bases, with 18 bases remaining between them. Germline CDR1 is SGHVS and CDR2 is FNYEAQ. The CDR3 protein is CASSLLWEVGTDTQYF. DNA of the CDR3: TGTGCCAGCAGCCTCCTTTGGGAGGTCGGGACAGATACGCAGTATTTT.

The chain has TRBV19 and TRBJ1-2, with D possibly TRBD1 on 6 matching bases. The CDR3 runs 16 residues. The germline V and J ends were trimmed by 6 bases and 1 base, with 18 bases remaining between them. Germline-derived CDR1 and CDR2 are LNHDA and SQIVND (reference sequence). Here the CDR3 reads CASRIKTGMGNYGYTF. CDR3 DNA sequence: TGTGCCAGTAGAATTAAAACAGGGATGGGTAACTATGGCTACACCTTC.

The rearrangement joins TRBV2 to TRBJ1-5; D gene ambiguous. CDR1 and CDR2 from the germline V gene are SNHLY and FYNNEI. The CDR3 is made up of 12 amino acids. Trimming took 6 bases from V and 3 from J, leaving 6 bases between them. CDR3 sequence: CASRTYNQPQHF. CDR3 bases: TGTGCCAGCAGGACTTACAATCAGCCCCAGCATTTT. Filled out from reference TRBV2 and TRBJ1-5, the complete variable domain reads EPEVTQTPSHQVTQMGQEVILRCVPISNHLYFYWYRQILGQKVEFLVSFYNNEISEKSEIFDDQFSVERPDGSNFTLKIRSTKLEDSAMYFCASRTYNQPQHFGDGTRLSIL.

The chain carries TRBV19 and TRBJ1-3; maybe TRBD1 (5 bases). The CDR3 is 14 amino acids. Germline loops: CDR1 LNHDA, CDR2 SQIVND (reference sequence). Trimming cost V 3 bases and J 5 bases, with 11 bases left between them. CDR3 in amino acids: CASSMMAGRNTIYF. CDR3 bases: TGTGCCAGTAGTATGATGGCAGGGAGAAACACCATATATTTT.

The gene calls are TRBV5-1 and TRBJ2-2, with D unclear. Deletions cut 7 bases from V and 1 base from J, with 14 bases between. CDR3 length equals 15 residues. CDR1 is SGHRS and CDR2 is YFSETQ in the germline V gene. The CDR3 bases are TGCGCCAGCCGCCCCGAAAGCTGGAACACCGGGGAGCTGTTTTTT. It is translated as CASRPESWNTGELFF. The full variable domain, with the rest looked up from reference TRBV5-1 and TRBJ2-2, is KAGVTQTPRYLIKTRGQQVTLSCSPISGHRSVSWYQQTPGQGLQFLFEYFSETQRNKGNFPGRFSGRQFSNSRSEMNVSTLELGDSALYLCASRPESWNTGELFFGEGSRLTVL.

The chain links TRBV2 to TRBJ1-2, with D maybe TRBD1 (5 bases). Looked up from germline, CDR1 is SNHLY and CDR2 is FYNNEI. V dropped 1 base and J dropped 5 bases, with 14 bases sitting between them. The CDR3 spans 15 residues. The CDR3 DNA follows: TGTGCCAGCAGTGAAGTGGGCAGGGTGCGGTATGGCTACACCTTC. It encodes CASSEVGRVRYGYTF.

This clone was counted once. The genes are TRBV6-5 and TRBJ1-1; D gene unclear. This CDR3 region has 15 residues. CDR1 and CDR2 (germline): MNHEY, SVGAGI. Trimming shortened V by 5 bases and J by 1 base, and 14 bases separated the two germline ends. The CDR3 nucleotides read TGTGCCAGCAGTCTGAAAAGAGGGCCGAACACTGAAGCTTTCTTT. Amino acids: CASSLKRGPNTEAFF.

The sample holds a few counts of this clone. The rearrangement uses TRBV6-1 and TRBJ1-5; the D gene is possibly TRBD1 (6 bases). The CDR3 is 13 amino acids. Germline values: CDR1 MNHNS, CDR2 SASEGT. Between the trimmed V and J ends, which lost 2 bases and 6 bases, there was a span of 8 bases. This chain's CDR3 is CASSESRGQPQHF. DNA for the CDR3: TGTGCCAGCAGTGAAAGCAGGGGTCAGCCCCAGCATTTT.

The CDR3 nucleotides read TGTGCCACCAGTGACCGGGGACTAGCGGCGTACAATGAGCAGTTCTTC. Its protein is CATSDRGLAAYNEQFF. The V and J genes are TRBV24-1 and TRBJ2-1; 11 bases map to TRBD2. V gave up 4 bases and J gave up 4 bases; unmatched junction bases: 5. The CDR3 is 16 amino acids. CDR1 is KGHDR and CDR2 is SFDVKD in the germline V gene.

V usage is TRBV28 and J usage is TRBJ1-6; D unresolved. Germline-derived CDR1 and CDR2 are MDHEN and SYDVKM. V lost 3 bases, J lost 5 bases, and 11 bases lay in between. This CDR3 is 15 amino acids long. The CDR3 DNA reads as TGTGCCAGCAGTTTCCTCCGACACGATAATTCACCCCTCCACTTT. It is translated as CASSFLRHDNSPLHF.

The V call is TRBV15, the J call TRBJ2-1, with 15 bases lining up with TRBD2. The V and J ends lost 5 bases and 6 bases, in that order; junction bases with no gene match: 14. Germline V CDR1 and CDR2: LNHNV, YYDKDF (reference sequence). There are 19 residues in the CDR3. The CDR3 DNA is TGTGCCACCAGCGATCCTAGGGGACTAGCGGGAGGTGGGGCCAATGAGCAGTTCTTC. This sequence encodes CATSDPRGLAGGGANEQFF.

The gene calls are TRBV6-5 and TRBJ2-7, with 8 bases aligning to TRBD2. Losses at the gene ends were 5 bases for V and 5 bases for J; bases not matched to a gene: 8. CDR3 length: 14 amino acids. Germline lookup yields CDR1 MNHEY and CDR2 SVGAGI. CDR3 in amino acids: CASSPREGPNEQYV. The CDR3 nucleotides are TGTGCCAGCAGTCCCCGGGAGGGCCCCAACGAGCAGTACGTC.

This sequence joins TRBV10-3 and TRBJ2-2; 7 bases align to TRBD2. This CDR3 comprises 17 residues. Germline CDR1 and CDR2: ENHRY and SYGVKD. With V trimmed by 0 bases and J by 0 bases, 4 bases remained unmatched. The CDR3 sequence is CAISESAGETNTGELFF. Written as DNA, the CDR3 is TGTGCCATCAGTGAGTCGGCGGGGGAGACGAACACCGGGGAGCTGTTTTTT.

V usage is TRBV5-4 and J usage is TRBJ1-4; the D gene is possibly TRBD1 (5 bases). This CDR3 spans 15 amino acids. The V end was cut by 4 bases, the J end by 2 bases, with 12 bases between. CDR1 is SGHNT, CDR2 YYREEE, per germline (reference sequence). The CDR3: CASSLKAGTNEKLFF. CDR3 in DNA: TGTGCCAGCAGCCTGAAGGCAGGGACTAATGAAAAACTGTTTTTT. Full variable domain (rest looked up from reference TRBV5-4 and TRBJ1-4): ETGVTQSPTHLIKTRGQQVTLRCSSQSGHNTVSWYQQALGQGPQFIFQYYREEENGRGNFPPRFSGLQFPNYSSELNVNALELDDSALYLCASSLKAGTNEKLFFGSGTQLSVL.

This clone was observed a single time. The chain recombines TRBV6-1 with TRBJ1-6; D gene uncertain. CDR3 length: 15 amino acids. V was trimmed by 2 bases and J by 5 bases, leaving 10 bases between them. Per germline, CDR1 MNHNS and CDR2 SASEGT. CDR3 nucleotides: TGTGCCAGCAGTGAAACAGTCCCCCATAATTCACCCCTCCACTTT. It translates to CASSETVPHNSPLHF.

The V call is TRBV3-1 (or the pseudogene TRBV3-2), the J call TRBJ1-1; 7 nucleotides line up with TRBD1. J was trimmed by 10 bases and V by 2 bases; bases with no gene match: 10. Looked up from germline, CDR1 is LGHDT and CDR2 is YNNKEL (reference sequence). This CDR3 is 14 amino acids long. DNA of the CDR3: TGTGCCAGCAGCCAACATACAGGGGAAAGAGGAGCTTTCTTT. Amino acids: CASSQHTGERGAFF.

V usage is TRBV5-1 and J usage is TRBJ2-1; 12 nucleotides line up with TRBD2. CDR1 is SGHRS and CDR2 is YFSETQ in the germline V gene. V shed 1 base, J shed 7 bases, and the junction held 9 bases outside the gene matches. This CDR3 has 17 amino acids. The CDR3: CASSLSLAGGLRNEQFF. The DNA for the CDR3 is TGCGCCAGCAGCTTGTCCCTAGCGGGAGGGCTAAGAAATGAGCAGTTCTTC.

The chain employs TRBV18 and TRBJ1-6; TRBD1 agrees at 10 bases. CDR3 length equals 14 residues. The V and J ends lost 6 bases and 10 bases, in that order; junction bases with no gene match: 6. Germline V gene data show CDR1 as KGHSH and CDR2 as LQKENI. This CDR3 reads CASSLDRGQSPLHF. The CDR3 bases are TGTGCCAGCTCTCTCGACAGGGGGCAATCACCCCTCCACTTT.

This clone was picked up one time. V is TRBV5-4 and J is TRBJ2-4; TRBD2 aligns across 11 bases. Germline assignment: CDR1 SGHNT and CDR2 YYREEE (reference sequence). V lost 2 bases and J lost 5; bases outside the gene matches: 18. The CDR3 has 20 amino acids. CDR3 in DNA: TGTGCCAGCAGCTTTGGGCTAAGAACGACTAGCGGGACAAGGCAAAACATTCAGTACTTC. As protein: CASSFGLRTTSGTRQNIQYF.

This clone was observed once. The chain combines TRBV3-1 (or the pseudogene TRBV3-2) with TRBJ2-7; 7 bases fit TRBD2. Unmatched junction bases numbered 7, after V lost 2 bases and J lost 3 bases. The CDR3 runs 15 residues. Germline V lookup: CDR1 LGHDT, CDR2 YNNKEL (reference sequence). The DNA of the CDR3 is TGTGCCAGCAGCCAAACACCGCTAGCGGACTACGAGCAGTACTTC. Protein: CASSQTPLADYEQYF.

The V gene is TRBV5-1, the J gene TRBJ2-2; D is perhaps TRBD2 (5 bases). Per the germline V gene, CDR1 is SGHRS and CDR2 is YFSETQ. The ends were cut back, 2 bases at V and 1 base at J, with 9 bases in the middle. The CDR3 totals 15 residues. The CDR3, as DNA: TGCGCCAGCAGCTTCAGACTACAGAACACCGGGGAGCTGTTTTTT. This sequence encodes CASSFRLQNTGELFF.

This clone was detected only a few times. The J gene is TRBJ2-2, the V gene TRBV19; D call uncertain. Germline-derived CDR1 and CDR2 are LNHDA and SQIVND (reference sequence). The V end was cut by 5 bases, the J end by 4 bases, with 5 bases between. The CDR3 is made up of 12 amino acids. CDR3 DNA: TGTGCCAGTAGTTTCCTCACCGGGGAGCTGTTTTTT. Protein: CASSFLTGELFF.

The chain carries TRBV4-1 and TRBJ1-1; 7 bases match TRBD1. This CDR3 is built from 13 residues. Unmatched junction bases numbered 11, after V lost 6 bases and J lost 10 bases. Germline assignment: CDR1 MGHRA and CDR2 YSYEKL. The CDR3 bases are TGCGCCAGCAGGCCCATAGGGGGCTCGGGAGCTTTCTTT. As protein: CASRPIGGSGAFF.

This chain joins TRBV10-3 and TRBJ1-5; maybe TRBD1 (5 bases). Trimming removed 0 bases at V and 2 bases at J, with 8 bases between. The CDR3 length is 15 residues. CDR1 is ENHRY and CDR2 is SYGVKD in the germline V gene. The CDR3 sequence is CAISESGGGNQPQHF. The CDR3 DNA is TGTGCCATCAGTGAGTCCGGGGGGGGCAATCAGCCCCAGCATTTT.

As concerns this clone: Germline and junction disagree at one end, which may indicate a read error. This chain connects TRBV15 to TRBJ1-4; D remains unclear. Germline V gives CDR1 LNHNV, CDR2 YYDKDF (reference sequence). The CDR3 loop spans 11 amino acids. The chain's CDR3 is CATSRDEKLFF. CDR3 in DNA: TGTGCCACCAGCAGAGATGAGAAACTGTTTTTT.

This rearrangement joins TRBV7-2 to TRBJ2-1; a possible D gene is TRBD1 (5 bases). Germline assignment: CDR1 SGHTA and CDR2 FQGNSA. CDR3 length: 14 amino acids. V was pared by 2 bases and J by 9 bases, with 14 bases between. The CDR3 region is CASSLRGFEGEQFF. CDR3 DNA: TGTGCCAGCAGCTTAAGGGGCTTTGAAGGTGAGCAGTTCTTC.

This clone turned up a few times. The chain uses TRBV5-5 and TRBJ2-2, with a possible D match to TRBD2 (5 bases). This CDR3 is built from 12 residues. The germline CDR1 and CDR2 sequences are SGHKS and YYEKEE (reference sequence). V was shortened by 0 bases and J by 13 bases, with 10 bases between the two germline ends. DNA for the CDR3: TGTGCCAGCAGCTTGGAGACTACCGGGCTGTTTTTT. Its protein product is CASSLETTGLFF.